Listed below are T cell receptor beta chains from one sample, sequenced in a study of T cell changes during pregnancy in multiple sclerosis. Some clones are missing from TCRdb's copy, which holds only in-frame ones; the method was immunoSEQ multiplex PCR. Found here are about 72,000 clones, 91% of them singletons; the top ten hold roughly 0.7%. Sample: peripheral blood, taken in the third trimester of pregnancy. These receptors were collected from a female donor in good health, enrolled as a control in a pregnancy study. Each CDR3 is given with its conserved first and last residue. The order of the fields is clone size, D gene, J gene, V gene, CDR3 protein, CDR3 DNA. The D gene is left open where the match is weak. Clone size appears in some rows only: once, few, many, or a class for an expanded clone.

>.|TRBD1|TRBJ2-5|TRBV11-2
CASSLTTGLETQYF
TGTGCCAGCAGCCTAACGACAGGGCTGGAGACCCAGTACTTC
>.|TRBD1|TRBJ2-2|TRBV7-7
CASSSQGVTGELFF
TGTGCTAGCAGCTCCCAGGGGGTCACCGGGGAGCTGTTTTTT
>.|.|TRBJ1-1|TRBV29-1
CSVDLWGGNTEAFF
TGCAGCGTTGACTTGTGGGGGGGCAACACTGAAGCTTTCTTT
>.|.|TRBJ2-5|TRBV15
CATSRDLQGGETQYF
TGTGCCACCAGCAGAGATCTCCAGGGGGGAGAGACCCAGTACTTC
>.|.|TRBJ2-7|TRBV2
CASSETDRRSYEQYF
TGTGCCAGCAGTGAAACGGACAGACGCTCCTACGAGCAGTACTTC
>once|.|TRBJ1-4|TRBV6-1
CASSDRDLTEVINLNEKLFF
TGTGCCAGCAGTGATCGTGACTTGACAGAAGTCATAAACCTAAATGAAAAACTGTTTTTT
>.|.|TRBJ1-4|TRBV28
CASRSQGNEKLFF
TGTGCCAGCAGGAGTCAGGGGAATGAAAAACTGTTTTTT
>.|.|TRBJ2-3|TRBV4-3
CASSQEGRGVDTQYF
TGCGCCAGCAGCCAAGAAGGAAGGGGCGTAGATACGCAGTATTTT
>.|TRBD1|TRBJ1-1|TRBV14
CASSRIRGGPTGLANTEAFF
TGTGCCAGCAGCCGAATCCGAGGGGGTCCGACAGGGCTAGCGAACACTGAAGCTTTCTTT
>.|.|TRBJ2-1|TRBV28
CASSYSNRAEQFF
TGTGCCAGCAGTTACTCGAACAGGGCTGAGCAGTTCTTC
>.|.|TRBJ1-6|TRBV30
CAWMIRRGSYNSPLHF
TGTGCCTGGATGATAAGAAGGGGATCCTATAATTCACCCCTCCACTTT
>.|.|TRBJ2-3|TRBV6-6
CASSSSDSITDTQYF
TGTGCCAGCAGTTCGAGCGACTCAATCACAGATACGCAGTATTTT
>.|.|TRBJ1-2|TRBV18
CASSPSRANYGYTF
TGTGCCAGCTCACCAAGCAGGGCTAACTATGGCTACACCTTC
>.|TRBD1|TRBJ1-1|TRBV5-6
CASSSDRGRGEAFF
TGTGCCAGCAGCTCTGACAGGGGGCGGGGTGAAGCTTTCTTT
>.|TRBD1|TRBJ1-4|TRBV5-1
CASGGGTNEKLFF
TGCGCCAGCGGAGGGGGCACTAATGAAAAACTGTTTTTT
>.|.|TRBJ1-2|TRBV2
CASSVQGPLFAYTF
TGTGCCAGCAGTGTTCAGGGGCCCCTTTTTGCGTACACCTTC
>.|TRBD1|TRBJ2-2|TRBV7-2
CASSYAGTGPAGELFF
TGTGCCAGCAGCTACGCCGGGACAGGGCCGGCCGGGGAGCTGTTTTTT
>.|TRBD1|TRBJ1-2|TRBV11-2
CASSTLRRQGDGYTF
TGTGCCAGCAGCACCCTCCGCAGACAGGGGGATGGCTACACCTTC
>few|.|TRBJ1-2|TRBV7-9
CASSQNRVANYGYTF
TGTGCCAGCAGCCAGAACAGGGTCGCGAACTATGGCTACACCTTC
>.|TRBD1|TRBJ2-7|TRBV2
CASSEDRAVGYEQYF
TGTGCCAGCAGTGAGGACAGGGCAGTTGGTTACGAGCAGTACTTC
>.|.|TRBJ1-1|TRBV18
CASSRNGGTEAFF
TGTGCCAGCTCGCGAAACGGGGGTACTGAAGCTTTCTTT
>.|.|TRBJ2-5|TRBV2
CASSAWTAQETQYF
TGTGCCAGCAGTGCATGGACAGCCCAAGAGACCCAGTACTTC
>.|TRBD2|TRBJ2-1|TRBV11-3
CASSLGLAGPQFF
TGTGCCAGCAGCCTGGGACTAGCGGGGCCCCAGTTCTTC
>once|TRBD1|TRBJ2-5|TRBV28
CASSFTGAGYVGETQYF
TGTGCCAGCAGTTTCACAGGGGCAGGGTACGTAGGAGAGACCCAGTACTTC
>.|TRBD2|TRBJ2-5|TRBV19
CASSPGTSGRRSQYF
TGTGCCAGTAGCCCCGGGACTAGCGGGAGGAGGTCCCAGTACTTC
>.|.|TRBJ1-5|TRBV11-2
CASSLDSTHSNQPQHF
TGTGCCAGCAGCTTAGATAGTACCCATAGCAATCAGCCCCAGCATTTT
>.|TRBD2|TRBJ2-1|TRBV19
CASSIRLAGGRLRYNEQFF
TGTGCCAGTAGTATCCGACTAGCGGGAGGGCGTTTGAGGTACAATGAGCAGTTCTTC
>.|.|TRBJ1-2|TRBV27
CASSLTGGTDYGYTF
TGTGCCAGCAGTTTAACCGGAGGGACGGATTATGGCTACACCTTC
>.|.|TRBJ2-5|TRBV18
CASSPGGETQYF
TGTGCCAGCTCACCAGGAGGTGAGACCCAGTACTTC
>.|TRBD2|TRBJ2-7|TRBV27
CASSFGLAGGPVDEQYF
TGTGCCAGCAGTTTTGGGCTAGCGGGAGGGCCGGTAGACGAGCAGTACTTC
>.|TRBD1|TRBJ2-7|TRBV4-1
CASSQEGRGSLSYEQYF
TGCGCCAGCAGCCAAGAGGGCAGGGGGTCACTCTCCTACGAGCAGTACTTC
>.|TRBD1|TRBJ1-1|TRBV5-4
CASSWGQGNTEAFF
TGTGCCAGCAGCTGGGGACAGGGGAACACTGAAGCTTTCTTT
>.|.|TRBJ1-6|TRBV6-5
CASSYIQGSSPLHF
TGTGCCAGCAGTTACATCCAGGGGAGTTCACCCCTCCACTTT
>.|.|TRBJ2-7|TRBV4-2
CASSPPGEGVGVPYEQYF
TGTGCCAGCAGCCCCCCCGGGGAGGGGGTGGGTGTCCCCTACGAGCAGTACTTC
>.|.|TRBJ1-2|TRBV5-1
CASSSATTNYGYTF
TGCGCCAGCAGCTCGGCGACTACTAACTATGGCTACACCTTC
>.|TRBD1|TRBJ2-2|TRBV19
CASRTGETGELFF
TGTGCCAGCCGGACAGGGGAGACCGGGGAGCTGTTTTTT
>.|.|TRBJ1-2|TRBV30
CAWSVSGYGYTF
TGTGCCTGGAGTGTTAGCGGCTATGGCTACACCTTC
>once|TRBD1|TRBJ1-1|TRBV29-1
CSVARGLTEAFF
TGCAGCGTCGCCAGGGGGCTCACTGAAGCTTTCTTT
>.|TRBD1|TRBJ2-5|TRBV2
CASSHSGQGQETQYF
TGTGCCAGCAGTCACTCGGGACAGGGGCAAGAGACCCAGTACTTC
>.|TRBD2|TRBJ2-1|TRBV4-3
CASSQEDGGGNEQFF
TGCGCCAGCAGCCAAGAGGATGGGGGGGGGAATGAGCAGTTCTTC
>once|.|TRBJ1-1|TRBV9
CASSVGQGGAFF
TGTGCCAGCAGCGTAGGTCAGGGAGGAGCTTTCTTT
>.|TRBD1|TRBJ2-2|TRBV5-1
CASSPTGALINTGELFF
TGCGCCAGCAGCCCCACAGGGGCACTAATTAACACCGGGGAGCTGTTTTTT